This T cell receptor beta chain derives from a study of blood T cell repertoires in COVID-19. Repertoires were generated with immunoSEQ multiplex PCR, while TCRdb's copy carries only in-frame clones and drops some. This table has fewer than 600,000 clones, approximately 88% appearing once. CDR1 is SGHTA, CDR2 FQGNSA, per germline. After removal of 7 bases from V and 3 bases from J, the junction contained 10 bases not matched to a gene. There are 16 residues in the CDR3. The sample comprised PBMCs or T cells enriched from blood (not recorded which). The sequence derives from a woman in her 40s who had recovered from COVID-19. The chain couples TRBV7-2 to TRBJ2-3, with 10 positions matching TRBD2. This chain's CDR3 is CASNPSGSGWTDTQYF. DNA of the CDR3: TGTGCCAGCAACCCTAGCGGGAGCGGATGGACAGATACGCAGTATTTT.